This T cell receptor beta chain was captured by sequencing in a study of OX40 agonist ivuxolimab in advanced cancers. Study-level information: Males comprised around 80% of the group, whose mean age was roughly 60 years (range roughly 23 to 80). Regarding the study as a whole: CD4+ and CD8+ T cells in blood underwent clonal expansion by week 6 at 0.1 to 3.0 mg/kg. Partial responders treated at 0.1-3.0 mg/kg exhibited clonal expansion among the lowest measured.

Regarding this clone: What it binds is unknown.

The germline CDR1 and CDR2 sequences are LNHNV and YYDKDF (reference sequence). The CDR3 has 13 amino acids. The V end lost 0 bases, the J end lost 4 bases, and 6 bases lay between the germline ends. Sequencing was performed with immunoSEQ multiplex PCR; in TCRdb, only in-frame clones are kept and a portion is missing. The sample holds about 83,000 clones, roughly 84% seen once. A history of autoimmune disease or systemic immunosuppression excluded patients. The V call is TRBV15, the J call TRBJ1-2; D gene ambiguous. This TCR was recovered from an adult with an advanced solid tumor such as melanoma, head and neck, liver or kidney cancer. The sample here was CD4+ or CD8+ T cells sorted from blood, taken in a trial of the OX40 agonist ivuxolimab. CDR3 sequence (DNA): TGTGCCACCAGCAGAGATTCAGCCTATGGCTACACCTTC. Protein product: CATSRDSAYGYTF.